This section outlines one T cell receptor (beta chain) sequence together with its context. Its antigen is currently not known. No base qualities exist here, and no much larger clone lies one base off it. The data belong to a study of response to subunit inactivated influenza vaccine (dated by TCRdb to the late 2010s). For the wider study: The study used deep quantitative T cell receptor repertoire profiling to track responses to a trivalent subunit inactivated influenza vaccine. General findings and caveats noted by the study authors: The authors suggested that each seasonal influenza vaccination may recruit only a limited number of new T cells.

V trim: 6 bases; J trim: 3 bases; unmatched bases: 7. The CDR3 contains 13 residues, cysteine and phenylalanine counted. The entry retains the CDR3 DNA only, 39 bases that are in frame from base 1. CDR1 and CDR2 are drawn from the germline V gene (reference sequence): GTSNPN, SVGIG. The library was made by RT-PCR. Instrument on record: Illumina HiSeq 2500. In TCRdb, the public reads were trimmed at Q25 with fastp and aligned with MiXCR, with productive beta chains retained. One record per CDR3 amino acid sequence lists the most common genes and DNA. In this sample the table shows approximately 290,000 distinct CDR3 sequences, approximately 20% of which occur a single time. The ten largest clones add up to 10% to 13% of the sample.

Recombination joined TRBV30 with TRBJ1-2, with 7 bases matching TRBD1. The sequence derives from a man aged 50 to 69 who received an inactivated influenza vaccine. Donor details come from another sample of the same person, matched by shared clones. Sequencing was performed on PBMCs from blood, taken less than 22 months after vaccination. The sequenced DNA: TGTGCCTGCTATAACAGGGGAGACTATGGCTACACCTTC. This yields the protein CACYNRGDYGYTF.